These T cell receptor beta chains were read from a single sample in a study of sequential checkpoint blockade in melanoma. Assay: immunoSEQ multiplex PCR; the TCRdb copy retains only in-frame clones and omits some. Among around 16,000 clones listed, over 75% were seen once. Here the sequenced sample was CD8+ T cells sorted from blood (inferred from file names), taken from a patient given nivolumab and ipilimumab in sequence. Source of these receptors: a human donor with melanoma. Both conserved end residues are part of each CDR3. The D gene is left open where the match is weak. Not every row has a clone size; where given, it reads once, few, many or a size class.

j_call | cdr3_length | clone_size | d_call | v_call | cdr3_aa | cdr3_nt
TRBJ1-5 | 14 | . | . | TRBV30 | CAWRAGQLPGPQHF | TGTGCCTGGAGAGCGGGGCAGCTACCTGGGCCCCAGCATTTT
TRBJ1-2 | 13 | . | . | TRBV29-1 | CSVRDSNNYGYTF | TGCAGCGTCCGGGACTCCAATAACTATGGCTACACCTTC
TRBJ2-1 | 14 | . | TRBD2 | TRBV9 | CASSGTSGYNEQFF | TGTGCCAGCAGCGGAACTAGCGGGTACAATGAGCAGTTCTTC
TRBJ2-7 | 12 | . | . | TRBV29-1 | CSVVGQSYEQYF | TGCAGCGTTGTCGGACAGTCCTACGAGCAGTACTTC
TRBJ2-7 | 15 | . | TRBD1 | TRBV27 | CASSLSSGGFDEQYF | TGTGCCAGCAGTTTATCGTCAGGGGGTTTCGACGAGCAGTACTTC
TRBJ1-5 | 12 | . | . | TRBV7-9 | CASSLVDQPQHF | TGTGCCAGCAGCTTAGTCGATCAGCCCCAGCATTTT
TRBJ2-1 | 12 | . | . | TRBV10-1 | CASSEATTNQFF | TGCGCCAGCAGTGAGGCGACAACAAACCAGTTCTTC
TRBJ2-1 | 13 | few | . | TRBV30 | CAGETEDYNEQFF | TGTGCCGGGGAGACTGAAGACTACAATGAGCAGTTCTTC
TRBJ2-7 | 15 | . | . | TRBV11-2 | CASSLERGATYEQYF | TGTGCCAGCAGCTTAGAACGGGGGGCAACCTACGAGCAGTACTTC
TRBJ2-4 | 13 | . | . | TRBV11-2 | CASSLGRGGIQYF | TGTGCCAGCAGCCTTGGTCGGGGTGGCATTCAGTACTTC
TRBJ2-5 | 16 | . | . | TRBV25-1 | CASSEYKGGDQETQYF | TGTGCCAGCAGTGAATATAAAGGGGGTGACCAAGAGACCCAGTACTTC
TRBJ2-7 | 13 | . | TRBD1 | TRBV7-6 | CASSPGGGYEQYF | TGTGCCAGCAGCCCAGGGGGCGGCTACGAGCAGTACTTC
TRBJ1-1 | 13 | once | TRBD1 | TRBV6-5 | CASGLTGGTEAFF | TGTGCCAGCGGTTTAACAGGGGGCACTGAAGCTTTCTTT
TRBJ1-2 | 14 | medium-sized | . | TRBV27 | CASSSSSGYYGYTF | TGTGCCAGCAGTTCCTCTTCAGGGTACTATGGCTACACCTTC
TRBJ2-7 | 13 | . | TRBD1 | TRBV28 | CASIGTGIYEQYF | TGTGCCAGCATAGGGACAGGGATCTACGAGCAGTACTTC
TRBJ1-2 | 15 | few | TRBD1 | TRBV27 | CASSEEGQGFDGYTF | TGTGCCAGCAGTGAGGAGGGACAGGGGTTTGATGGCTACACCTTC
TRBJ1-6 | 14 | . | . | TRBV13 | CASSLNSYNSPLHF | TGTGCCAGCAGCTTAAACAGCTATAATTCACCCCTCCACTTT
TRBJ2-3 | 16 | . | TRBD2 | TRBV9 | CASSVEAGGPVDTQYF | TGTGCCAGCAGCGTGGAAGCGGGAGGGCCTGTAGATACGCAGTATTTT
TRBJ1-1 | 13 | . | . | TRBV30 | CAWSVRGDTEAFF | TGTGCCTGGAGTGTACGAGGTGACACTGAAGCTTTCTTT
TRBJ1-5 | 15 | . | TRBD1 | TRBV29-1 | CSVGTRTGDNQPQHF | TGCAGCGTTGGGACGCGGACAGGGGACAATCAGCCCCAGCATTTT